One sample yielded the 31 T cell receptor beta chains listed below, sequenced in a study of brain T cells in children with intractable seizures. Measured with immunoSEQ multiplex PCR; TCRdb has only the in-frame clones, and not every one. The repertoire holds about 80,000 clones, with approximately 90% as singletons. The sample was peripheral blood, taken at surgery. The receptors were gathered from a girl aged 2 to 9 with Rasmussen encephalitis and intractable seizures.

The chain joins TRBV19 to TRBJ2-3; D not certain. CDR1 and CDR2 (germline): LNHDA, SQIVND (reference sequence). This CDR3 comprises 15 residues. Trimming took off 3 bases at V and 6 bases at J, with 16 bases between the two ends. The CDR3 here is CASSMDPGRADTQYF. CDR3 coding DNA: TGTGCCAGTAGTATGGACCCCGGCCGTGCGGATACGCAGTATTTT.

The genes are TRBV10-3 and TRBJ1-4; D is perhaps TRBD1 (5 bases). V lost 3 bases and J lost 7, with 12 bases in between. Germline loops: CDR1 ENHRY, CDR2 SYGVKD. The CDR3 length is 14 residues. DNA of the CDR3: TGTGCCATCAGTGATAGGCAGGGAGGTGAAAAACTGTTTTTT. It yields the protein CAISDRQGGEKLFF.

The CDR3 region is CASRLGGLFGETQYF. The DNA of the CDR3 is TGTGCCAGCCGCCTCGGGGGGCTGTTCGGGGAGACCCAGTACTTC. The chain carries TRBV6-5 and TRBJ2-5; perhaps TRBD2 as D (7 bases). The CDR3 contains 15 residues. In germline, CDR1 is MNHEY, CDR2 SVGAGI. Trimming removed 8 bases at V and 5 bases at J, with 21 bases between.

The chain uses TRBV2 and TRBJ1-1, with 9 positions matching TRBD1. Germline CDR1 and CDR2: SNHLY and FYNNEI. V lost 1 base to trimming and J lost 11 bases; unmatched junction nucleotides: 5. The CDR3 sequence is 13 residues long. This CDR3 reads CASSEGRDRVAFF. The DNA of the CDR3 is TGTGCCAGCAGTGAAGGGAGGGACAGGGTGGCTTTCTTT.

This chain connects TRBV21-1 to TRBJ2-1; TRBD1 was called by the table and not checked on the DNA. TRBV21-1 represents a pseudogene. The CDR3 contains 14 residues. The CDR3 sequence: CASSHQTGMREQFF. CDR3 in DNA: TGTGCCAGCAGCCACCAGACAGGCATGAGGGAGCAGTTCTTC.

V usage is TRBV7-9 and J usage is TRBJ2-7; D is unresolved. The CDR3 is made up of 13 amino acids. CDR1 and CDR2 (germline): SEHNR, FQNEAQ (reference sequence). V was trimmed by 3 bases and J by 2 bases, leaving 8 bases between them. The CDR3 protein is CASSFLGTYEQYF. The CDR3, as DNA: TGTGCCAGCAGCTTTCTAGGGACCTACGAGCAGTACTTC.

The table lists this clone with a count of one. The J gene is TRBJ2-1, the V gene TRBV6-4, with TRBD2 identical over 11 bases. The germline V gene encodes CDR1 MRHNA and CDR2 SNTAGT. This CDR3 region has 14 residues. Germline trimming cut 8 bases from V and 4 bases from J; bases unmatched to any gene: 4. CDR3 DNA sequence: TGTGCCAGCGGGACTAGCGGAATATACAATGAGCAGTTCTTC. It translates to CASGTSGIYNEQFF.

This clone was detected only once. The J gene is TRBJ1-4, the V gene TRBV28; D remains unclear. V lost 7 bases and J lost 11, with 20 bases in between. Germline V lookup: CDR1 MDHEN, CDR2 SYDVKM. This CDR3 spans 14 amino acids. CDR3 amino acids: CASNRVTMMEKLFF. The CDR3 bases are TGTGCCAGCAATCGCGTCACAATGATGGAGAAACTGTTTTTT.

This clone was observed a single time. V usage is TRBV28 and J usage is TRBJ1-2; no definite D call. Germline CDR1 is MDHEN and CDR2 is SYDVKM. V was trimmed by 2 bases and J by 6 bases, leaving 16 bases between them. The CDR3 consists of 15 residues. The CDR3 region has the DNA TGTGCCAGCAGTTTAACGGTAGCAGCACCTAATGGCTACACCTTC. This gives the protein CASSLTVAAPNGYTF.

This chain joins TRBV15 and TRBJ2-1, with TRBD2 matching over 7 bases. CDR3 length: 16 residues. Germline trimming cut 0 bases from V and 4 bases from J; bases unmatched to any gene: 6. Germline V CDR1 and CDR2: LNHNV, YYDKDF (reference sequence). This CDR3 reads CATSRDGAGNYNEQFF. CDR3 in DNA: TGTGCCACCAGCAGAGATGGAGCGGGAAATTACAATGAGCAGTTCTTC.

The chain links TRBV2 to TRBJ1-1; D ambiguous. Germline lookup yields CDR1 SNHLY and CDR2 FYNNEI. The CDR3 extends over 14 amino acids. V lost 6 bases, J lost 0 bases, and 11 bases lay in between. CDR3 region: CASSGTFMNTEAFF. CDR3 nucleotide sequence: TGTGCCAGCAGCGGAACCTTTATGAACACTGAAGCTTTCTTT.

The rearrangement joins TRBV5-8 to TRBJ2-7; no clear D. Germline CDR1 SGHTS, CDR2 YDEGEE. The CDR3 spans 13 residues. The V gene lost 4 bases and the J gene lost 4 bases, with 12 bases spanning the gap. CDR3 bases: TGTGCCAGCAGCCGTGGGGTTCTTTACGAGCAGTACTTC. Translation: CASSRGVLYEQYF.

The J gene is TRBJ1-2, the V gene TRBV2; 10 positions match TRBD1. Germline assignment: CDR1 SNHLY and CDR2 FYNNEI. V lost 8 bases to trimming and J lost 2 bases; unmatched junction nucleotides: 14. This CDR3 contains 17 residues. The CDR3 reads CASPKLGQGGFNYGYTF. For the CDR3, the DNA is TGTGCCAGCCCAAAGTTAGGACAGGGGGGCTTCAACTATGGCTACACCTTC.

The chain couples TRBV12-3 or TRBV12-4 to TRBJ1-2; possibly TRBD1 for D (6 bases). CDR3 size: 12 residues. Deletions cut 4 bases from V and 5 bases from J, with 8 bases between. CDR3 loop: CASSSGQYGYTF. DNA of the CDR3: TGTGCCAGCAGTTCGGGACAATATGGCTACACCTTC.

This clone appeared once. The chain is built from TRBV9 and TRBJ2-1; no clear D. Germline V gene lookup returns CDR1 SGDLS and CDR2 YYNGEE. The CDR3 is 15 amino acids. V was pared by 1 base and J by 3 bases, with 11 bases between. For the CDR3, the DNA is TGTGCCAGCAGCGTACCAAATGACCTCTACAATGAGCAGTTCTTC. Translating gives CASSVPNDLYNEQFF.

The chain recombines TRBV11-3 with TRBJ2-5; D unclear. V was pared by 5 bases and J by 13 bases, with 14 bases between. The CDR3 spans 11 residues. The germline gives CDR1 SGHNT, CDR2 YENEEA. The DNA of the CDR3 is TGTGCCAGCAGCCCCGGCTCGGATCCGTACTTC. Translating gives CASSPGSDPYF.

The CDR3 sequence: CASSYGGGPTTDTQYF. CDR3 nucleotides: TGTGCCAGCAGCTATGGGGGGGGGCCTACGACAGATACGCAGTATTTT. This chain uses TRBV2 with TRBJ2-3; tentative D call: TRBD2 (7 bases). The CDR3 spans 16 residues. Germline CDR1 and CDR2: SNHLY and FYNNEI. The ends were cut back, 6 bases at V and 3 bases at J, with 19 bases in the middle.

This clone showed up just once. The genes are TRBV5-6 and TRBJ1-2, with a weak D call TRBD1 (5 bases). Trimming pared 4 bases from V and 11 bases from J, leaving 24 bases between. The CDR3 covers 15 residues. The germline V gene has CDR1 SGHDT and CDR2 YYEEEE. The CDR3 DNA sequence: TGTGCCAGCAGCCCCGCGGGAAGGGCGACTGAGGGGTACACCTTC. Its protein product is CASSPAGRATEGYTF.

DNA for the CDR3: TGTGCCAGTAATACAGGGGCCAACACCGGGGAGCTGTTTTTT. Protein product: CASNTGANTGELFF. The gene calls are TRBV19 and TRBJ2-2; TRBD1 agrees at 7 bases. This CDR3 is 14 amino acids long. Germline V gives CDR1 LNHDA, CDR2 SQIVND (reference sequence). V lost 7 bases, J lost 2 bases, and 4 bases stayed unmatched.

The chain links TRBV7-9 to TRBJ1-2; D is unresolved. This CDR3 has 14 amino acids. Germline CDR1 and CDR2: SEHNR and FQNEAQ (reference sequence). Between the trimmed V and J ends, which lost 4 bases and 4 bases, there was a span of 13 bases. DNA for the CDR3: TGTGCCAGCAGCTCCCGGACGTCCTCCTATGGCTACACCTTC. It yields the protein CASSSRTSSYGYTF.

This clone was counted a single time. This chain joins TRBV29-1 and TRBJ2-7; perhaps D is TRBD1 or TRBD2 (5 bases each). Trimming removed 5 bases at V and 4 bases at J, with 12 bases between. This CDR3 spans 12 amino acids. Germline-derived CDR1 and CDR2 are SQVTM and ANQGSEA. Here the CDR3 reads CSVTRDGYEQYF. The CDR3 DNA reads as TGCAGCGTTACCCGGGACGGGTACGAGCAGTACTTC.

This chain links TRBV19 with TRBJ2-1, with D possibly TRBD1 on 6 matching bases. The CDR3 extends over 12 amino acids. V dropped 6 bases and J dropped 7 bases, with 10 bases sitting between them. Germline-derived CDR1 and CDR2 are LNHDA and SQIVND (reference sequence). The CDR3 nucleotides read TGTGCCAGTAGCAATACAGGGAATGAGCAGTTCTTC. Amino acid sequence: CASSNTGNEQFF. Full variable domain (remainder filled in from reference TRBV19 and TRBJ2-1): DGGITQSPKYLFRKEGQNVTLSCEQNLNHDAMYWYRQDPGQGLRLIYYSQIVNDFQKGDIAEGYSVSREKKESFPLTVTSAQKNPTAFYLCASSNTGNEQFFGPGTRLTVL.

The chain combines TRBV29-1 with TRBJ1-1; D is unclear. The CDR3 extends over 10 amino acids. Germline CDR1 SQVTM, CDR2 ANQGSEA. The V end was cut by 7 bases, the J end by 0 bases, with 3 bases between. CDR3 sequence reads: CSAMNTEAFF. The CDR3 DNA reads as TGCAGCGCTATGAACACTGAAGCTTTCTTT.

A note on this clone: Compared with germline, one end of the junction differs, possibly owing to a read error. The chain combines TRBV3-1 (or the pseudogene TRBV3-2) with TRBJ2-5; possibly TRBD1 for D (6 bases). This CDR3 contains 11 residues. Germline V gene lookup returns CDR1 LGHDT and CDR2 YNNKEL (reference sequence). The CDR3, as DNA: TGTGCCAGCAGCGAAGACAGGTTGGAGTACTTC. It translates to CASSEDRLEYF.

V usage is TRBV5-1 and J usage is TRBJ2-5, with 9 bases aligning to TRBD2. The CDR3 length is 15 residues. V trimming: 2 bases; J trimming: 4 bases; junction bases outside the gene matches: 6. Germline CDR1 SGHRS, CDR2 YFSETQ. CDR3 bases: TGCGCCAGCAGCTTTCGGGCGGGAGGGTCAGAGACCCAGTACTTC. Protein product: CASSFRAGGSETQYF.

This chain connects TRBV27 to TRBJ2-1; TRBD2 might be the D (5 bases). CDR1 is MNHEY and CDR2 is SMNVEV in the germline V gene (reference sequence). The germline V and J ends were trimmed by 3 bases and 4 bases, with 13 bases remaining between them. CDR3 size: 15 residues. The CDR3 is CASSFEGLSYNEQFF. The CDR3, as DNA: TGTGCCAGCAGTTTCGAGGGCCTCTCTTACAATGAGCAGTTCTTC.

The chain combines TRBV27 with TRBJ1-4; D unclear. Between the trimmed V and J ends, which lost 7 bases and 0 bases, there was a span of 12 bases. CDR3 size: 15 residues. Germline-derived CDR1 and CDR2 are MNHEY and SMNVEV (reference sequence). The CDR3 is CASKLLVATNEKLFF. In DNA form, the CDR3 reads TGTGCCAGCAAACTCTTGGTCGCAACTAATGAAAAACTGTTTTTT.

This clone was observed a single time. The J gene is TRBJ1-5, the V gene TRBV6-5; the D is unclear. V was shortened by 6 bases and J by 4 bases, with 7 bases between the two germline ends. In germline, CDR1 is MNHEY, CDR2 SVGAGI. CDR3 length equals 12 residues. The CDR3 protein is CASRGPNQPQHF. CDR3 DNA: TGTGCCAGCAGAGGGCCTAATCAGCCCCAGCATTTT.

CDR3 nucleotide sequence: TGCGCCACCGAAACGGGACAGGGAAGTACCGGGGAGCTGTTTTTT. Translating gives CATETGQGSTGELFF. The chain combines TRBV4-1 with TRBJ2-2; 9 bases map to TRBD1. The length of the CDR3 is 15 residues. With 10 bases clipped from V and 5 bases from J, the junction kept 11 bases outside the gene matches. CDR1 is MGHRA and CDR2 is YSYEKL in the germline V gene.

The gene calls are TRBV28 and TRBJ1-5, with 9 bases aligning to TRBD1. CDR3 length equals 16 residues. With 6 bases clipped from V and 6 bases from J, the junction kept 12 bases outside the gene matches. Germline-derived CDR1 and CDR2 are MDHEN and SYDVKM. The CDR3 loop is CASSPEVGTGSQPQHF. Here the CDR3 DNA reads TGTGCCAGCAGCCCCGAGGTGGGGACAGGGAGTCAGCCCCAGCATTTT.

V and J are TRBV7-8 and TRBJ1-3, with a weak D call TRBD1 (6 bases). Trimming pared 4 bases from V and 1 base from J, leaving 11 bases between. Looked up from germline, CDR1 is SGHVS and CDR2 is FQNEAQ. This CDR3 is 15 amino acids long. CDR3 coding DNA: TGTGCCAGCAGCTACTGGACAGTGTCTGGAAACACCATATATTTT. Its translation: CASSYWTVSGNTIYF.